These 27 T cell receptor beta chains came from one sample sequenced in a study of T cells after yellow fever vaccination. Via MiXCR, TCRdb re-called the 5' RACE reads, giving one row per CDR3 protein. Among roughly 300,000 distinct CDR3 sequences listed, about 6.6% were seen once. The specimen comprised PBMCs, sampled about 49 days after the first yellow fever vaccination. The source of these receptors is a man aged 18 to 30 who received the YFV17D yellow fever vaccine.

The CDR3 coding sequence is TGTGCCACCCGAAGTGGCAGCGGGGGGGCCAACGAGCAGTACTTC. Translated, it gives CATRSGSGGANEQYF. The chain combines TRBV10-3 with TRBJ2-7; 10 nucleotides match TRBD2. V lost 10 bases and J lost 5; bases outside the gene matches: 14. The germline gives CDR1 ENHRY, CDR2 SYGVKD. This CDR3 region has 15 residues.

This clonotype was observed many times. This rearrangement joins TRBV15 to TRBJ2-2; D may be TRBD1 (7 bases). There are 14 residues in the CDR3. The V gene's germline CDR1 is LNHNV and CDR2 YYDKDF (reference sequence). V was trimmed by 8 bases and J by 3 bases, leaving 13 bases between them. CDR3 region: CATSSRGDTGELFF. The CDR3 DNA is TGTGCCACCTCCAGCAGGGGGGACACCGGGGAGCTGTTTTTT.

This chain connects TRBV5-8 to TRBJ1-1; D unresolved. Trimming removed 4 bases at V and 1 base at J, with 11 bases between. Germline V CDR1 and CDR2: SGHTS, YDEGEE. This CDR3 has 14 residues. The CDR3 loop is CASSPYPPNTEAFF. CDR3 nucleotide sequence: TGTGCCAGCAGCCCGTATCCCCCGAACACTGAAGCTTTCTTT. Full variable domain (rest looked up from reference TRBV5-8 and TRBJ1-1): EAGVTQSPTHLIKTRGQQATLRCSPISGHTSVYWYQQALGLGLQFLLWYDEGEERNRGNFPPRFSGRQFPNYSSELNVNALELEDSALYLCASSPYPPNTEAFFGQGTRLTVV.

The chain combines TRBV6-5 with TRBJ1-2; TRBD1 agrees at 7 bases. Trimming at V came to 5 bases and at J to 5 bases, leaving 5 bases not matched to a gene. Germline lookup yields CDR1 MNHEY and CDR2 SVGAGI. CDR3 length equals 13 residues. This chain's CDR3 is CASSNRDRYGYTF. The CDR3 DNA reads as TGTGCCAGCAGTAACCGGGACAGATATGGCTACACCTTC.

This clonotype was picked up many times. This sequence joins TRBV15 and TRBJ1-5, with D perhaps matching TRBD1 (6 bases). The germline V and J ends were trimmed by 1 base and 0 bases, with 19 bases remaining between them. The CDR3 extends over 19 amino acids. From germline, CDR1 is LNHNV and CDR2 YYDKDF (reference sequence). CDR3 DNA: TGTGCCACCAGCAGAGGGTTGAACAGGGCGGGATATAGCAATCAGCCCCAGCATTTT. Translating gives CATSRGLNRAGYSNQPQHF.

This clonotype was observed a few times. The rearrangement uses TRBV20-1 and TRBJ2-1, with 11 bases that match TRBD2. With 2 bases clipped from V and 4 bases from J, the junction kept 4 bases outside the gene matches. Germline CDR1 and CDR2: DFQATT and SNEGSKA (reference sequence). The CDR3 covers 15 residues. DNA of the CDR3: TGCAGTGCTAGACGACTAGCGGGGACGTACAATGAGCAGTTCTTC. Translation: CSARRLAGTYNEQFF.

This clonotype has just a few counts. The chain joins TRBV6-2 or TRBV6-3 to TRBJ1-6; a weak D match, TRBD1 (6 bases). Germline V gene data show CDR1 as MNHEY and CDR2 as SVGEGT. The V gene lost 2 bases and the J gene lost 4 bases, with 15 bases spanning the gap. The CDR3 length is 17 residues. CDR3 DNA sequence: TGTGCCAGCAGTTACGAAAGAGGGACAACGTATAATTCACCCCTCCACTTT. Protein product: CASSYERGTTYNSPLHF.

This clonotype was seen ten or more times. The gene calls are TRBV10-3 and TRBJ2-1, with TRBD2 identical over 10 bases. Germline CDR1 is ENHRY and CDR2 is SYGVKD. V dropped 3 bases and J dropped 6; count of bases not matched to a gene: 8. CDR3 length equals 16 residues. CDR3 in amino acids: CAISDRSGGASNEQFF. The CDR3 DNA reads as TGTGCCATCAGTGACCGGAGCGGGGGGGCCTCCAATGAGCAGTTCTTC.

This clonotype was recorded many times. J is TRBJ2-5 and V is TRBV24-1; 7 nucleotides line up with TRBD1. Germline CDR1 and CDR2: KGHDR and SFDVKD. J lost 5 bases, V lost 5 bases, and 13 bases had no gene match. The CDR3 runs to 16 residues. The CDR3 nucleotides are TGTGCCACCAGTGGCATGCCTTCCGGGACAGAGGAGACCCAGTACTTC. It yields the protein CATSGMPSGTEETQYF.

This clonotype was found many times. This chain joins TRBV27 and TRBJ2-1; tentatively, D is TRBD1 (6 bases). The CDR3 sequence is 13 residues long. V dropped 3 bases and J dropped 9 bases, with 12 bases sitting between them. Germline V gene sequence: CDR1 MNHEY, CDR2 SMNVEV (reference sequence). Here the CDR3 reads CASSLFQGPEQFF. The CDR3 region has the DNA TGTGCCAGCAGTTTGTTTCAGGGGCCTGAGCAGTTCTTC.

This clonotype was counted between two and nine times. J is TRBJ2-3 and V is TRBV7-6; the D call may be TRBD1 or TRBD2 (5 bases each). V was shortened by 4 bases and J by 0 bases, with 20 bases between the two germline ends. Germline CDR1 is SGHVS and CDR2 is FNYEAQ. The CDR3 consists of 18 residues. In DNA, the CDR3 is TGTGCCAGCAGCTATTCTCTCTTGGGACGGACTAGCACAGATACGCAGTATTTT. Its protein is CASSYSLLGRTSTDTQYF.

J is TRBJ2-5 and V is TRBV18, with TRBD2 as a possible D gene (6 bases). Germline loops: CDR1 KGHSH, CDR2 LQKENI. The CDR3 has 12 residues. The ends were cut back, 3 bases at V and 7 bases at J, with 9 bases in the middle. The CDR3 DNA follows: TGTGCCAGCTCACCGATCGGGGGGACCCAGTACTTC. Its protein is CASSPIGGTQYF.

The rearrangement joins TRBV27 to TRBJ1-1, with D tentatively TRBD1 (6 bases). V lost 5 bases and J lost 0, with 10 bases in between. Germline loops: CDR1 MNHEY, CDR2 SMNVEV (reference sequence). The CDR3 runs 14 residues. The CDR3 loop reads CASSPGTMNTEAFF. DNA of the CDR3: TGTGCCAGCAGTCCCGGGACAATGAACACTGAAGCTTTCTTT.

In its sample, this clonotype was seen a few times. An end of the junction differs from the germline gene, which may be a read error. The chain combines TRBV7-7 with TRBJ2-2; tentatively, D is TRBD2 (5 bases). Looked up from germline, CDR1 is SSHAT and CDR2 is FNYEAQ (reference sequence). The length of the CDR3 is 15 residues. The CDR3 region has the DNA TGTGCTAGCAGCTCCGGACTTTCCTTCCCCGGGGAGCTGTTTTTT. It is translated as CASSSGLSFPGELFF.

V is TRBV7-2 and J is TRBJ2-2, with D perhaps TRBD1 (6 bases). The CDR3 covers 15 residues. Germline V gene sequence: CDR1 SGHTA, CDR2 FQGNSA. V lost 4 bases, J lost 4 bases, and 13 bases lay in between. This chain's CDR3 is CASSSRGQSTGELFF. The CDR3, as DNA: TGTGCCAGCAGCTCCCGCGGACAGAGCACCGGGGAGCTGTTTTTT.

Written as DNA, the CDR3 is TGTGCCAGCAGTGACCGGGCTAGCACAGATACGCAGTATTTT. This codes for CASSDRASTDTQYF. The chain carries TRBV6-1 and TRBJ2-3; D is unresolved. From germline, CDR1 is MNHNS and CDR2 SASEGT. The CDR3 loop spans 14 amino acids. Trimming removed 3 bases at V and 0 bases at J, with 7 bases between.

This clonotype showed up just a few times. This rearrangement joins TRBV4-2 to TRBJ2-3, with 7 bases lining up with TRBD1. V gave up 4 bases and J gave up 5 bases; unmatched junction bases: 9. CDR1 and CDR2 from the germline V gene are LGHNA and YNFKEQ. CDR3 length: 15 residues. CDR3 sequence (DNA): TGTGCCAGCAGCCCCATAGCAGGGGGTATAGATACGCAGTATTTT. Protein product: CASSPIAGGIDTQYF.

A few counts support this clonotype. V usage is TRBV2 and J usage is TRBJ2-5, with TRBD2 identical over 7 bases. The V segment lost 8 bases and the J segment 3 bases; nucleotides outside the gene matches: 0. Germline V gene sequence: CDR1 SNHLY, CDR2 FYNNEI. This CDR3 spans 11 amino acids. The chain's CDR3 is CASGGEETQYF. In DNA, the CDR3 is TGTGCCAGCGGGGGGGAAGAGACCCAGTACTTC.

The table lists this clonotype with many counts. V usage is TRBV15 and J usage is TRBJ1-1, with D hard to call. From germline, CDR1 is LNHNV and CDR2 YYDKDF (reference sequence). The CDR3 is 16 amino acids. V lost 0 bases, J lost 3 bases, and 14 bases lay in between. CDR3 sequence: CATSRDRTGVYTEAFF. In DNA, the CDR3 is TGTGCCACCAGCAGAGATCGTACCGGAGTATACACTGAAGCTTTCTTT.

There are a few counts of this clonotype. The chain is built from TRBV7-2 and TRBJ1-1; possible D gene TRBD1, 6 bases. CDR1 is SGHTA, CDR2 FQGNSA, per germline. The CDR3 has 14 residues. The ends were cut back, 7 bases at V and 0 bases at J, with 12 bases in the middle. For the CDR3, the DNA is TGTGCCAGCACCCTACAGGGACTGAACACTGAAGCTTTCTTT. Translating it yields CASTLQGLNTEAFF.

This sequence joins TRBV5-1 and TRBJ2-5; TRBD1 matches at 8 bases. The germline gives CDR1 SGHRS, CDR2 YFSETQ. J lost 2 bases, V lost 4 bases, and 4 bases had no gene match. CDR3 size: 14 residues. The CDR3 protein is CASSGGTGQETQYF. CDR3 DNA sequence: TGCGCCAGCAGCGGGGGGACAGGTCAAGAGACCCAGTACTTC.

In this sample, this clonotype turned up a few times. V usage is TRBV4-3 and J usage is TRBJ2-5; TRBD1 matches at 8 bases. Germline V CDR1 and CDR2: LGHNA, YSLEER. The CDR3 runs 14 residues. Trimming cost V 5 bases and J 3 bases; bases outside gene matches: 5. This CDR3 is CASSLQQGEETQYF. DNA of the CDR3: TGCGCCAGCAGCTTACAACAGGGGGAAGAGACCCAGTACTTC.

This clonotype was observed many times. DNA of the CDR3: TGCAGTGCTACCTATTATGGCTACACCTTC. It encodes CSATYYGYTF. This chain links TRBV20-1 with TRBJ1-2; D not resolved. V lost 4 bases to trimming and J lost 5 bases, with 5 bases between them. There are 10 residues in the CDR3. Germline CDR1 is DFQATT and CDR2 is SNEGSKA (reference sequence).

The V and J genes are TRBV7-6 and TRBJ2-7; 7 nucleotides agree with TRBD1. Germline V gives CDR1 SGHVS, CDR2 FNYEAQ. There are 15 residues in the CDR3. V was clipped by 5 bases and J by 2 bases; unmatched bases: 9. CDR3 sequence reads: CASSPGWTGPYEQYF. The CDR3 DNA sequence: TGTGCCAGCAGCCCTGGATGGACAGGCCCCTACGAGCAGTACTTC.

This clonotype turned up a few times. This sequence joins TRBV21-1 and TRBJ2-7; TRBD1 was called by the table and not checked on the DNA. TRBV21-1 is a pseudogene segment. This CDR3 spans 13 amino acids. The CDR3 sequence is CASRTGGKNEQYV. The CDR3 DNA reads TGTGCCAGCAGGACAGGGGGCAAAAATGAGCAGTACGTC.

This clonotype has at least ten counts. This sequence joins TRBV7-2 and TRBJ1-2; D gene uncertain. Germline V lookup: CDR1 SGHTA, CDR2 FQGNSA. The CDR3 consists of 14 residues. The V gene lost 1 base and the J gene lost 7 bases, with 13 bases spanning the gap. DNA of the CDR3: TGTGCCAGCAGCTTAGAGTCCGGGGTCCGTGGCTACACCTTC. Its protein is CASSLESGVRGYTF.

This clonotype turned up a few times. CDR3 nucleotides: TGTGCCAGCGGGGATCAAGATACGCAGTATTTT. Amino acid sequence: CASGDQDTQYF. V usage is TRBV6-6 and J usage is TRBJ2-3; D is unclear. V lost 8 bases and J 5 bases, leaving 8 bases between the germline ends. Germline V gene sequence: CDR1 MNHNY, CDR2 SVGAGI (reference sequence). The CDR3 is made up of 11 amino acids.